This T cell receptor (beta chain) was documented in a study of sequential checkpoint blockade in melanoma. Turning to the study itself: Patients were randomized 1:1 to nivolumab-then-ipilimumab or ipilimumab-then-nivolumab first-line. Maintenance nivolumab came after either treatment sequence.

This clone showed up just a few times. The CDR3 loop spans 15 amino acids. V gave up 5 bases and J gave up 3 bases; unmatched junction bases: 9. Germline-derived CDR1 and CDR2 are LNHNV and YYDKDF (reference sequence). Sample treatment: randomized to nivolumab then ipilimumab (arm A) or the reverse (arm B). No patient had prior DNA-damaging chemotherapy. Sorted cells were live CD3+CD8+, lacking CD19 and CD56, from PBMCs. Using immunoSEQ multiplex PCR, the repertoire was profiled, and TCRdb retains in-frame clones only, with some absent. Of some 9,100 clones in the sample, less than 80% were seen once. The sample consisted of CD8+ T cells sorted from blood (inferred from file names), taken from a patient given nivolumab and ipilimumab in sequence. The receptor's source is a human donor with melanoma. This chain joins TRBV15 and TRBJ2-7; 8 bases are a match to TRBD1. Here the CDR3 reads CATSQGAGRHYEQYF. The CDR3 DNA reads as TGTGCCACCAGCCAGGGGGCAGGCCGCCACTACGAGCAGTACTTC. The whole variable domain, remainder taken from reference TRBV15 and TRBJ2-7, is DAMVIQNPRYQVTQFGKPVTLSCSQTLNHNVMYWYQQKSSQAPKLLFHYYDKDFNNEADTPDNFQSRRPNTSFCFLDIRSPGLGDTAMYLCATSQGAGRHYEQYFGPGTRLTVT.